This T cell receptor beta chain is from a study of PD-1 blockade in mismatch repair-deficient tumors. Looked up from germline, CDR1 is LNHNV and CDR2 is YYDKDF (reference sequence). The CDR3 extends over 14 amino acids. The V end was cut by 8 bases, the J end by 1 base, with 14 bases between. Assay: immunoSEQ multiplex PCR; the TCRdb copy retains only in-frame clones and omits some. Found here are around 49,000 clones, approximately 80% of them singletons; the top ten hold roughly 3.5%. Sequencing was performed on PBMCs, taken before pembrolizumab treatment. This chain joins TRBV15 and TRBJ1-1; TRBD1 might be the D (5 bases). This clonotype was obtained from an adult with mismatch repair-deficient cancer. CDR3 nucleotide sequence: TGTGCCACCTGGGCACCCAGGGAGAACACTGAAGCTTTCTTT. It codes for CATWAPRENTEAFF.